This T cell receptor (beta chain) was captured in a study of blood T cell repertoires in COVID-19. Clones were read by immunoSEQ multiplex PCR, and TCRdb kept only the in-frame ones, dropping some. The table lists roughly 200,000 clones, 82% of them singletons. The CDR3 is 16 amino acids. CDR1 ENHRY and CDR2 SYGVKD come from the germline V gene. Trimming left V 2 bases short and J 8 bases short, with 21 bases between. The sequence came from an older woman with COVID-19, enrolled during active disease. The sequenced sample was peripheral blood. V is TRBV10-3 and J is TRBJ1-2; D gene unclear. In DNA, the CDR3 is TGTGCCATCAGTGAGATAGTCCAGGCTGTCTCTCGGGGCTACACCTTC. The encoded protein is CAISEIVQAVSRGYTF.